This T cell receptor beta chain originates from a study of shared clonotypes between healthy human individuals. Study outcomes and limitations: Naive CD4 clonotype sharing across a handful of donors was roughly 5%. Clonotype sharing levels among donors were expected to vary with sequencing depth.

Replicate PCRs from sorted subsets contained roughly 220 ng DNA, which is 30,000 to 35,000 T cell genomes. TCRdb keeps only in-frame clones here, not all; method: immunoSEQ multiplex PCR. The data hold over 2 million clones, with around 93% observed a single time. In this sample, this clone turned up a few times. The antigen is not known. In germline, CDR1 is GTSNPN, CDR2 SVGIG (reference sequence). V gave up 3 bases and J gave up 1 base, with 9 bases separating them. The length of the CDR3 is 14 residues. The V call is TRBV30, the J call TRBJ2-2; D gene unclear. The sequenced sample was naive CD4+ T cells from PBMCs. Subset meaning: CD45RA+ positively selected. The source of this sequence is a man between 18 and 29 years old in good health. Some clones in this sample may be carry-over from other donors' samples. The chain's CDR3 is CAWRVQWNTGELFF. The CDR3 bases are TGTGCCTGGAGAGTACAGTGGAACACCGGGGAGCTGTTTTTT.